These 2 T cell receptor beta chains share one sample of origin, sequenced in a study of blood T cell repertoires in COVID-19. Some clones are missing from TCRdb's copy, which holds only in-frame ones; the method was immunoSEQ multiplex PCR. Of about 210,000 clones in the sample, about nine tenths were seen once. The sequenced sample consisted of PBMCs or T cells enriched from blood (not recorded which). These receptors all come from a man aged 25-45 years in a cohort exposed to, infected with or recovered from COVID-19 (not recorded which).

This clone has just one count. The V and J genes are TRBV6-6 and TRBJ1-6; 9 bases fit TRBD1. CDR3 length: 15 amino acids. CDR1 and CDR2 from the germline V gene are MNHNY and SVGAGI (reference sequence). With V trimmed by 4 bases and J by 9 bases, 7 bases remained unmatched. The CDR3: CASSSGTGRSSPLHF. For the CDR3, the DNA is TGTGCCAGCAGTTCCGGGACAGGGAGGAGTTCACCCCTCCACTTT.

A few counts support this clone. The DNA for the CDR3 is TGTGCCAGCAGTTACCCAGGGGGGACTGAAGCTTTCTTT. Amino acids: CASSYPGGTEAFF. V gene TRBV6-5 combines with J gene TRBJ1-1, with 7 nucleotides matching TRBD1. The CDR3 has 13 amino acids. CDR1 MNHEY and CDR2 SVGAGI come from the germline V gene. V gave up 2 bases and J gave up 5 bases; unmatched junction bases: 2.